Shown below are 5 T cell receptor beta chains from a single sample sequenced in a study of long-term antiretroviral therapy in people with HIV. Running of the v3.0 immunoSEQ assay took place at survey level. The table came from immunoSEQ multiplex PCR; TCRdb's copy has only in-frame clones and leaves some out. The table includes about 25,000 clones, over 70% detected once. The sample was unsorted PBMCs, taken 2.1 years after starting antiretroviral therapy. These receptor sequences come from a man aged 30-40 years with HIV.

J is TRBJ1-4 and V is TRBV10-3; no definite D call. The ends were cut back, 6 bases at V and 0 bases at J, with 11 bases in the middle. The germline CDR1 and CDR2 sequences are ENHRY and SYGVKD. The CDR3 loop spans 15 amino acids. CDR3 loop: CAIRPSGSTNEKLFF. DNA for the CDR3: TGTGCCATCAGGCCCTCGGGCTCAACTAATGAAAAACTGTTTTTT.

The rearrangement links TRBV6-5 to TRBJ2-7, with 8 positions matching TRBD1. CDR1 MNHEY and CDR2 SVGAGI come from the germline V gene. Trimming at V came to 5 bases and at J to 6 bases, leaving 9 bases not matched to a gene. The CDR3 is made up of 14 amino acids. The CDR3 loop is CASSISGGGGEQYF. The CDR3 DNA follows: TGTGCCAGCAGTATCTCAGGGGGCGGCGGCGAGCAGTACTTC.

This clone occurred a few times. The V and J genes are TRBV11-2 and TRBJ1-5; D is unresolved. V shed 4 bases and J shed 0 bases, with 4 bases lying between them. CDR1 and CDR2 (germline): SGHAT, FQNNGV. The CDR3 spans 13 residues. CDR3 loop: CASSSNSNQPQHF. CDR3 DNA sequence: TGTGCCAGCAGCTCAAATAGCAATCAGCCCCAGCATTTT. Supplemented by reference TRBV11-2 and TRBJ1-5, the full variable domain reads EAGVAQSPRYKIIEKRQSVAFWCNPISGHATLYWYQQILGQGPKLLIQFQNNGVVDDSQLPKDRFSAERLKGVDSTLKIQPAKLEDSAVYLCASSSNSNQPQHFGDGTRLSIL.

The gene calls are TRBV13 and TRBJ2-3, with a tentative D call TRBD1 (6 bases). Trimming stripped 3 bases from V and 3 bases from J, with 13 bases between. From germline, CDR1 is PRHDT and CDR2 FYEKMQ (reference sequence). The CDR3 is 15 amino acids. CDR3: CASSFVGDKTDTQYF. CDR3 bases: TGTGCCAGCAGCTTTGTGGGGGACAAAACAGATACGCAGTATTTT. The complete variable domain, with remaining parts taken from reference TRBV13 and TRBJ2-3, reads AAGVIQSPRHLIKEKRETATLKCYPIPRHDTVYWYQQGPGQDPQFLISFYEKMQSDKGSIPDRFSAQQFSDYHSELNMSSLELGDSALYFCASSFVGDKTDTQYFGPGTRLTVL.

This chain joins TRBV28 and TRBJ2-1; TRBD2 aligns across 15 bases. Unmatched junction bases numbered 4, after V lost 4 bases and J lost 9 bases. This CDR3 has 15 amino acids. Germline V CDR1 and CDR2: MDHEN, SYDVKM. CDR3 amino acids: CASSWTSGRAPEQFF. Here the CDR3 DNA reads TGTGCCAGCAGTTGGACTAGCGGGAGGGCCCCTGAGCAGTTCTTC.